The 32 T cell receptor beta chains given below trace back to one sample, sequenced in a study of post-analysis software for immune sequencing data. The study, taken as a whole, reports: Controls had lower frequencies than patients of a few TRBV segments, which included TRBV5-6, TRBV5-1 and TRBV20-1.

Their antigens are not known. Sequencing libraries made from TCR beta cDNA carried unique molecular identifiers. TCRdb passed the PCR reads through MiXCR, listing each CDR3 protein once. The sample contains about 800,000 distinct CDR3 sequences, roughly 29% of which appear only once. What was sequenced was blood. These receptors were collected from a girl between 5 and 17 years old with multiple sclerosis.

This clonotype was seen only a few times. The chain's CDR3 is CASSTGTSGAKETQYF. The CDR3 nucleotides read TGCGCCAGCAGTACCGGGACTAGCGGGGCCAAAGAGACCCAGTACTTC. This sequence joins TRBV5-1 and TRBJ2-5; 13 bases agree with TRBD2. Germline V gene data show CDR1 as SGHRS and CDR2 as YFSETQ. V trimming: 5 bases; J trimming: 3 bases; junction bases outside the gene matches: 7. This CDR3 is built from 16 residues.

The gene calls are TRBV16 and TRBJ2-7; the D is unclear. Germline V lookup: CDR1 KGHSY, CDR2 FQNENV. V lost 1 base and J 3 bases, leaving 4 bases between the germline ends. CDR3 length equals 12 residues. The CDR3, as DNA: TGTGCCAGCAGCCAATTTGTCTACGAGCAGTACTTC. As protein: CASSQFVYEQYF.

The chain is built from TRBV7-2 and TRBJ2-3; TRBD1 matches 12 bases. The CDR3 spans 15 residues. V lost 2 bases, J lost 8 bases, and 5 bases stayed unmatched. Germline values: CDR1 SGHTA, CDR2 FQGNSA. Here the CDR3 reads CASSLWDRGLSTQYF. The CDR3 coding sequence is TGTGCCAGCAGCTTATGGGACAGGGGGCTGAGTACGCAGTATTTT.

This clonotype has a handful of counts. The V gene is TRBV7-9, the J gene TRBJ1-5; 7 bases align to TRBD1. The V segment lost 5 bases and the J segment 7 bases; nucleotides outside the gene matches: 8. The CDR3 extends over 14 amino acids. CDR1 SEHNR and CDR2 FQNEAQ come from the germline V gene (reference sequence). CDR3 in DNA: TGTGCCAGCAGCCACGGGACAGCTGAACAGCCCCAGCATTTT. It translates to CASSHGTAEQPQHF.

V and J are TRBV5-1 and TRBJ2-1, with 9 bases that match TRBD1. Trimming cost V 4 bases and J 5 bases; bases outside gene matches: 4. The germline gives CDR1 SGHRS, CDR2 YFSETQ. The CDR3 covers 14 residues. The CDR3 DNA reads TGCGCCAGCAGCCTACGGACAGGGGACAATGAGCAGTTCTTC. Translation gives CASSLRTGDNEQFF.

Regarding this clonotype: At one boundary the junction diverges from the germline segment, which might be a read error. This chain uses TRBV9 with TRBJ2-5; no clear D. Germline V gene lookup returns CDR1 SGDLS and CDR2 YYNGEE. There are 14 residues in the CDR3. CDR3 sequence: CACSVGRQQETQYF. CDR3 DNA: TGTGCCTGCAGCGTAGGCCGGCAGCAAGAGACCCAGTACTTC.

This clonotype was counted a few times. This chain uses TRBV20-1 with TRBJ2-3; D gene unclear. Trimming cost V 5 bases and J 6 bases, with 18 bases left between them. CDR1 is DFQATT, CDR2 SNEGSKA, per germline (reference sequence). This CDR3 contains 14 residues. The CDR3 protein is CSAADGAKVDTQYF. As DNA, the CDR3 is TGCAGTGCTGCCGACGGAGCTAAGGTGGATACGCAGTATTTT.

The rearrangement links TRBV11-2 to TRBJ1-6; D is uncertain. CDR3 size: 14 residues. V lost 1 base, J lost 9 bases, and 10 bases lay in between. Germline V gene sequence: CDR1 SGHAT, CDR2 FQNNGV. This CDR3 reads CASSLAGIGSPLHF. The CDR3 DNA follows: TGTGCCAGCAGCTTAGCTGGGATAGGTTCACCCCTCCACTTT.

In its sample, this clonotype was seen a few times. This chain links TRBV6-6 with TRBJ1-5, with TRBD1 identical over 8 bases. The CDR3 consists of 15 residues. Germline values: CDR1 MNHNY, CDR2 SVGAGI (reference sequence). Trimming took 6 bases from V and 2 from J; bases not matched to a gene: 6. Here the CDR3 DNA reads TGTGCCAGCAGCCCGACAGGGGTGGGCAATCAGCCCCAGCATTTT. This translates into CASSPTGVGNQPQHF.

V is TRBV4-1 and J is TRBJ2-1, with 11 bases identical to TRBD2. This CDR3 has 18 residues. CDR1 and CDR2 (germline): MGHRA, YSYEKL. The V and J ends lost 2 bases and 4 bases, in that order; junction bases with no gene match: 10. In nucleotides, the CDR3 is TGCGCCAGCAGCCAACTAGCGGGGGGCGGCGTACCTTACAATGAGCAGTTCTTC. This sequence encodes CASSQLAGGGVPYNEQFF.

This clonotype was counted only a few times. V gene TRBV28 combines with J gene TRBJ2-3; D not resolved. From germline, CDR1 is MDHEN and CDR2 SYDVKM. The CDR3 is 14 residues long. V dropped 6 bases and J dropped 0 bases, with 10 bases sitting between them. The DNA for the CDR3 is TGTGCCAGCAGGATCAGCCCTAGCACAGATACGCAGTATTTT. This codes for CASRISPSTDTQYF. The full variable domain, completed using reference TRBV28 and TRBJ2-3, is DVKVTQSSRYLVKRTGEKVFLECVQDMDHENMFWYRQDPGLGLRLIYFSYDVKMKEKGDIPEGYSVSREKKERFSLILESASTNQTSMYLCASRISPSTDTQYFGPGTRLTVL.

This clonotype was counted only a few times. The V call is TRBV6-2 or TRBV6-3, the J call TRBJ1-1, with D uncertain. The CDR3 loop spans 13 amino acids. Looked up from germline, CDR1 is MNHEY and CDR2 is SVGEGT. Trimming stripped 6 bases from V and 1 base from J, with 9 bases between. CDR3: CASRAVTNTEAFF. In DNA, the CDR3 is TGTGCCAGCAGGGCCGTCACGAACACTGAAGCTTTCTTT.

This sequence joins TRBV20-1 and TRBJ2-5; no definite D call. The DNA end favors TRBJ2-7, so the J call may be wrong. Germline V CDR1 and CDR2: DFQATT, SNEGSKA (reference sequence). There are 13 residues in the CDR3. The CDR3 nucleotides are TGCAGTGCTAGAGGACGGAATACTGGCGAGCAGTACTTC. As protein: CSARGRNTGEQYF.

The chain recombines TRBV7-9 with TRBJ1-2; D remains unclear. The CDR3 is 15 amino acids. Germline CDR1 reads SEHNR; CDR2 reads FQNEAQ (reference sequence). The ends were cut back, 1 base at V and 0 bases at J, with 9 bases in the middle. The DNA of the CDR3 is TGTGCCAGCAGCTTAGTGGCGGGTACTAACTATGGCTACACCTTC. It specifies CASSLVAGTNYGYTF.

The chain joins TRBV6-6 to TRBJ1-5, with D maybe TRBD1 (6 bases). Germline V gene sequence: CDR1 MNHNY, CDR2 SVGAGI (reference sequence). V was pared by 6 bases and J by 1 base, with 10 bases between. The CDR3 consists of 14 residues. The CDR3 region is CASSFRGSNQPQHF. The CDR3 bases are TGTGCCAGCAGCTTCAGGGGCAGCAATCAGCCCCAGCATTTT.

Comments on this clonotype: The junction and the germline gene differ at one end; a read error may be behind it. CDR3 sequence: CVSGGSPYNEQFF. The CDR3 DNA follows: TGTGTCAGCGGGGGCTCTCCCTACAATGAGCAGTTCTTC. This chain connects TRBV6-1 to TRBJ2-1; 8 nucleotides match TRBD2. The CDR3 totals 13 residues. Germline V gene data show CDR1 as MNHNS and CDR2 as SASEGT.

The chain uses TRBV2 and TRBJ2-4, with D perhaps TRBD2 (6 bases). With the DNA end fitting TRBJ2-7 better, the J assignment may be wrong. The CDR3 loop spans 14 amino acids. The germline CDR1 and CDR2 sequences are SNHLY and FYNNEI. The CDR3 DNA reads TGTGCCAGTAACTGGGCGGGGACCTCGAACGAGCAGTACTTC. Its translation: CASNWAGTSNEQYF.

The rearrangement joins TRBV20-1 to TRBJ2-4; maybe TRBD2 (6 bases). V was shortened by 3 bases and J by 5 bases, with 11 bases between the two germline ends. The CDR3 runs to 13 residues. CDR1 is DFQATT, CDR2 SNEGSKA, per germline (reference sequence). This CDR3 reads CSASGRTENIQYF. CDR3 nucleotides: TGCAGTGCTAGTGGGAGGACCGAAAACATTCAGTACTTC.

The gene calls are TRBV7-8 and TRBJ2-1; D assignment may be TRBD1 or TRBD2 (5 bases each). V shed 1 base and J shed 8 bases, with 18 bases lying between them. The CDR3 extends over 16 amino acids. The germline gives CDR1 SGHVS, CDR2 FQNEAQ. The CDR3 DNA is TGTGCCAGCAGCTTAGTAGGAGGCGCAGGGAACCATGAGCAGTTCTTC. Amino acid sequence: CASSLVGGAGNHEQFF.

Notes on this clonotype: This may be a read error, as it is one base from a much larger clone. This chain connects TRBV29-1 to TRBJ2-1; D remains unclear. Matching the DNA end better, TRBJ2-7 makes the J call doubtful. Germline V lookup: CDR1 SQVTM, CDR2 ANQGSEA. This CDR3 spans 13 amino acids. The CDR3 DNA is TGCAGCGTATACTTATCAGTTTTCAATGAGCAGTACTTC. As protein: CSVYLSVFNEQYF.

In its sample, this clonotype was seen a few times. The chain employs TRBV5-1 and TRBJ2-5; a possible D gene is TRBD2 (6 bases). Trimming took off 4 bases at V and 7 bases at J, with 20 bases between the two ends. The CDR3 covers 15 residues. Germline CDR1 is SGHRS and CDR2 is YFSETQ. This chain's CDR3 is CASSPWSGGVRTQYF. The CDR3 region has the DNA TGCGCCAGCAGCCCGTGGTCTGGCGGGGTAAGGACCCAGTACTTC.

The chain has TRBV25-1 and TRBJ1-2; 10 bases are shared with TRBD1. Germline V lookup: CDR1 MGHDK, CDR2 SYGVNS. The CDR3 is 19 residues long. Losses at the gene ends were 3 bases for V and 4 bases for J; bases not matched to a gene: 17. The CDR3 protein is CASSDTQPPGQGKGYGYTF. Here the CDR3 DNA reads TGTGCCAGCAGTGACACCCAACCCCCGGGACAGGGGAAGGGCTATGGCTACACCTTC.

This clonotype was recorded a few times. This sequence joins TRBV10-1 and TRBJ2-1, with a tentative D call TRBD2 (6 bases). V lost 3 bases to trimming and J lost 0 bases, with 9 bases between them. The CDR3 contains 15 residues. Looked up from germline, CDR1 is WNHNN and CDR2 is SYGVQD (reference sequence). This CDR3 is CASSDGGNSYNEQFF. The CDR3 DNA is TGCGCCAGCAGTGATGGCGGGAACTCCTACAATGAGCAGTTCTTC.

Details on this clonotype: A much larger clone sits a single nucleotide away, making a read error possible. The V call is TRBV29-1, the J call TRBJ2-3; no firm D call. Germline V gives CDR1 SQVTM, CDR2 ANQGSEA. This CDR3 contains 13 residues. The CDR3 coding sequence is TGCGGCGTTGGCGTCGGAGGCACAGATACGCAGTATTTT. It yields the protein CGVGVGGTDTQYF.

The gene calls are TRBV7-2 and TRBJ2-5; D not resolved. With the DNA end fitting TRBJ2-7 better, the J assignment may be wrong. The CDR3 consists of 13 residues. Germline V gene lookup returns CDR1 SGHTA and CDR2 FQGNSA. The CDR3 nucleotides read TGTGCCAGCAGCTTCTCGGCGCCAGGCGAGCAGTACTTC. Its protein is CASSFSAPGEQYF.

J is TRBJ2-2 and V is TRBV19, with a weak D call TRBD1 (6 bases). V dropped 4 bases and J dropped 3 bases, with 12 bases sitting between them. CDR3 length: 15 amino acids. Germline CDR1 LNHDA, CDR2 SQIVND (reference sequence). The CDR3 coding sequence is TGTGCCAGTAGTACGAAACAGGGATACACCGGGGAGCTGTTTTTT. Its protein is CASSTKQGYTGELFF.

This clonotype was observed many times. V and J are TRBV12-3 or TRBV12-4 and TRBJ2-7; no clear D gene. V lost 7 bases to trimming and J lost 3 bases, with 7 bases between them. The length of the CDR3 is 11 residues. The CDR3 DNA reads as TGTGCCAGCAAAGGGTTCTACGAGCAGTACTTC. This codes for CASKGFYEQYF.

Concerning this clonotype itself: One base away lies a much larger clone, so this may be a sequencing read error. The chain has TRBV9 and TRBJ2-5; 15 bases map to TRBD2. Germline values: CDR1 SGDLS, CDR2 YYNGEE. This CDR3 spans 17 amino acids. The ends lost 0 bases at V and 11 bases at J; junction bases unmatched: 11. This CDR3 is CASSVADGTSGRLGQYF. Written as DNA, the CDR3 is TGTGCCAGCAGCGTAGCCGACGGGACTAGCGGGAGGCTCGGGCAGTACTTC.

The rearrangement joins TRBV2 to TRBJ2-5; D uncertain. V dropped 1 base and J dropped 6 bases, with 9 bases sitting between them. Germline loops: CDR1 SNHLY, CDR2 FYNNEI. The CDR3 runs 13 residues. The CDR3 DNA reads TGTGCCAGCAGTGAAGAGCGTGACCAGACCCAGTACTTC. This gives the protein CASSEERDQTQYF.

The chain couples TRBV5-1 to TRBJ2-7; 8 positions agree with TRBD2. V trimming: 2 bases; J trimming: 7 bases; junction bases outside the gene matches: 8. The CDR3 spans 14 residues. The germline gives CDR1 SGHRS, CDR2 YFSETQ. As DNA, the CDR3 is TGCGCCAGCAGCTTACAGCGGGAGCGAGGTGAGCAGTACTTC. Translating it yields CASSLQRERGEQYF. Full variable domain (outside the CDR3, taken from reference TRBV5-1 and TRBJ2-7): KAGVTQTPRYLIKTRGQQVTLSCSPISGHRSVSWYQQTPGQGLQFLFEYFSETQRNKGNFPGRFSGRQFSNSRSEMNVSTLELGDSALYLCASSLQRERGEQYFGPGTRLTVT.

Remarks on this clonotype: The junction departs from the called germline gene at one end, perhaps through a read error. This chain links TRBV15 with TRBJ2-7; D is possibly TRBD2 (7 bases). The CDR3 has 15 amino acids. Germline CDR1 reads LNHNV; CDR2 reads YYDKDF (reference sequence). CDR3 in DNA: TGTGCCACCAGCGGAGATCGGGGGGCAGCCTACGAGCAGTACTTC. This encodes CATSGDRGAAYEQYF. The full variable domain, in which reference TRBV15 and TRBJ2-7 provide the parts outside the CDR3, is DAMVIQNPRYQVTQFGKPVTLSCSQTLNHNVMYWYQQKSSQAPKLLFHYYDKDFNNEADTPDNFQSRRPNTSFCFLDIRSPGLGDTAMYLCATSGDRGAAYEQYFGPGTRLTVT.

As for this clonotype: At one boundary the junction diverges from the germline segment, which might be a read error. The chain is built from TRBV27 and TRBJ2-6; 7 bases fit TRBD1. Germline V gives CDR1 MNHEY, CDR2 SMNVEV (reference sequence). This CDR3 has 17 residues. The CDR3, as DNA: TGTGCCAGCAGTTACAGACAGGGCCGGTCTGGGGCCAACGTCCTGTCTTTC. This encodes CASSYRQGRSGANVLSF.